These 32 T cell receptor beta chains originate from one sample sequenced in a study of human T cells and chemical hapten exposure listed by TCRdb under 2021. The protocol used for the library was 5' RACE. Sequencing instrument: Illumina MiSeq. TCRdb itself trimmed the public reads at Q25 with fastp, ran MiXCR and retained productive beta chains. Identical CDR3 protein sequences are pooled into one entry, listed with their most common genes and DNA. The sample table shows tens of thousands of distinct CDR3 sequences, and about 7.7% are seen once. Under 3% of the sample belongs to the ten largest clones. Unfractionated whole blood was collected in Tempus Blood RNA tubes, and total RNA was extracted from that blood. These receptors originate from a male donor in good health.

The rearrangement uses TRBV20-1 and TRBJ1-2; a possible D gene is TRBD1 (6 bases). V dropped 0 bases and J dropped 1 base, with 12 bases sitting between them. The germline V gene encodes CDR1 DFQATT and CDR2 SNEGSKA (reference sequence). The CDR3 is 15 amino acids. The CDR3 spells CSARDPQGSNYGYTF. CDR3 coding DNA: TGCAGTGCTAGAGATCCCCAGGGGAGTAACTATGGCTACACCTTC.

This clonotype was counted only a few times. In DNA form, the CDR3 reads TGTGCCAGCAGCTTAGAAATAGTCCCAGATACGCAGTATTTT. Translated, it gives CASSLEIVPDTQYF. The chain is built from TRBV7-2 and TRBJ2-3; no clear D. Per germline, CDR1 SGHTA and CDR2 FQGNSA. The CDR3 has 14 amino acids. V was trimmed by 1 base and J by 4 bases, leaving 9 bases between them.

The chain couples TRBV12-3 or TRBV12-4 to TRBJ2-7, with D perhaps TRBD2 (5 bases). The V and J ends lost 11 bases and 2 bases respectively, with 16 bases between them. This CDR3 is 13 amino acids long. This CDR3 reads CACMRDPTYEQYF. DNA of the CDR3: TGTGCCTGCATGAGGGATCCGACCTACGAGCAGTACTTC.

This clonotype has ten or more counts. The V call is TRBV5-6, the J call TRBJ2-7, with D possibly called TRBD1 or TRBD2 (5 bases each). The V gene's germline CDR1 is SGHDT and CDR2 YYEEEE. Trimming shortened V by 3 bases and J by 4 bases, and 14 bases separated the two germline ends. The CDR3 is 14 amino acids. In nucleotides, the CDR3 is TGTGCCAGCAGCTACCCAGGGAGCGTTTACGAGCAGTACTTC. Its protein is CASSYPGSVYEQYF.

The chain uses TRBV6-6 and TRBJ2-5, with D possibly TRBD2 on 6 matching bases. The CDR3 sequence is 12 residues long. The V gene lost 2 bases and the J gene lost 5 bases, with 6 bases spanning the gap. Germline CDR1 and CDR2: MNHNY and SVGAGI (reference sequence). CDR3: CASSYGGETQYF. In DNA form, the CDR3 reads TGTGCCAGCAGTTACGGGGGGGAGACCCAGTACTTC.

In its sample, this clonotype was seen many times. The CDR3, as DNA: TGTGCCAGCAGCCAGGGGACAGGTGCCGGGGCCAACGTCCTGACTTTC. It codes for CASSQGTGAGANVLTF. The chain carries TRBV4-2 and TRBJ2-6, with 8 bases matching TRBD1. Germline V gene sequence: CDR1 LGHNA, CDR2 YNFKEQ. V shed 3 bases, J shed 4 bases, and the junction held 5 bases outside the gene matches. The CDR3 sequence is 16 residues long.

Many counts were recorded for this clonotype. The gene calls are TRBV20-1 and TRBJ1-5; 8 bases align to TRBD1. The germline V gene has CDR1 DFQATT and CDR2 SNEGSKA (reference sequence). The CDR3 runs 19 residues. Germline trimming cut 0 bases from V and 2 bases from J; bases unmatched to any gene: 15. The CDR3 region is CSARDRETRGPIGNQPQHF. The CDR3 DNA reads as TGCAGTGCTAGAGACAGGGAGACCAGGGGGCCGATAGGCAATCAGCCCCAGCATTTT.

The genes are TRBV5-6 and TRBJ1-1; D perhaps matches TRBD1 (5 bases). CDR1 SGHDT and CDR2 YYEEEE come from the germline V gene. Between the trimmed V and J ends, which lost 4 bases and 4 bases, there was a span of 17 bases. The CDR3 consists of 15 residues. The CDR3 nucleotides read TGTGCCAGCAGCCTCAGGGACGTGTTCGGCACTGAAGCTTTCTTT. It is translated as CASSLRDVFGTEAFF.

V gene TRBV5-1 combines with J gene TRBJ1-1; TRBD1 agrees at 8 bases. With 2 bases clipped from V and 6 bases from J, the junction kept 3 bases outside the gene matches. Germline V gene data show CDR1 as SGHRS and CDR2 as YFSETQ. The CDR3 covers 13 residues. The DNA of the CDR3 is TGCGCCAGCAGCTTCCAGGGGGCCGCTGAAGCTTTCTTT. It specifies CASSFQGAAEAFF.

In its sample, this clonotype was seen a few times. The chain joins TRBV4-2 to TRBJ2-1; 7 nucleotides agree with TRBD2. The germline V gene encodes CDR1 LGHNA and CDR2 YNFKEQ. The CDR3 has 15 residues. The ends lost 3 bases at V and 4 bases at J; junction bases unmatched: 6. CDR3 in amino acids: CASSQSGEKYNEQFF. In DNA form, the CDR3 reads TGTGCCAGCAGCCAGAGCGGGGAGAAGTACAATGAGCAGTTCTTC.

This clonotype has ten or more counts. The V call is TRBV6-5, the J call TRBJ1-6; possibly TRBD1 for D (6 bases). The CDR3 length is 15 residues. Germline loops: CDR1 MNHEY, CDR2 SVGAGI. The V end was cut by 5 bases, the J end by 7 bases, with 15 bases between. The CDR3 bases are TGTGCCAGCAGTCCCGTCCAGGGGACGAATTCACCCCTCCACTTT. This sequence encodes CASSPVQGTNSPLHF.

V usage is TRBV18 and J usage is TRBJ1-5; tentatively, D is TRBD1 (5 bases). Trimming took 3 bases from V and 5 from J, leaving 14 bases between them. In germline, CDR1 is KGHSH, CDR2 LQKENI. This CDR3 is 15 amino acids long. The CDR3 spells CASSPPGGTYQPQHF. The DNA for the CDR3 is TGTGCCAGCTCACCGCCTGGGGGGACCTATCAGCCCCAGCATTTT.

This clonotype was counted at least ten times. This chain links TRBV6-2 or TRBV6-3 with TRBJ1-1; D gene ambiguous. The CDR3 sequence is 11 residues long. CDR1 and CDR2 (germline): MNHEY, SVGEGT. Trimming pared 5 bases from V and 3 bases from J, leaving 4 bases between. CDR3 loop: CASSRYTEAFF. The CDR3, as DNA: TGTGCCAGCAGTAGGTACACTGAAGCTTTCTTT.

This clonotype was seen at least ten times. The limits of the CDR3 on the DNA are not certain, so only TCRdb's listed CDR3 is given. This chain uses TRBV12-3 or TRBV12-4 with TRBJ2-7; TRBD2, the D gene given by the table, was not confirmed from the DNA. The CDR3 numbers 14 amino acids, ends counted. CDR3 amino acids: CASSSGGGPYEQYF.

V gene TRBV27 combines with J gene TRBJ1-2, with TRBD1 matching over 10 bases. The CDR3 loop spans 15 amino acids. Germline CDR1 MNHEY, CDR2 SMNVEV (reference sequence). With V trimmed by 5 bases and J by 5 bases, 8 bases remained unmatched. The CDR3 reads CASSIGQGERYGYTF. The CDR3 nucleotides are TGTGCCAGCAGTATAGGACAGGGGGAGCGGTATGGCTACACCTTC.

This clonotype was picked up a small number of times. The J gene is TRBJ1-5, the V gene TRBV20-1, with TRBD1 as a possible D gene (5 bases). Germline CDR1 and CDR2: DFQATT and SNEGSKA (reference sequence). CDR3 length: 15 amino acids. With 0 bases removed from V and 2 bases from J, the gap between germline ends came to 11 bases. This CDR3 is CSARDGAMGNQPQHF. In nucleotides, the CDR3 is TGCAGTGCTAGAGATGGGGCGATGGGCAATCAGCCCCAGCATTTT.

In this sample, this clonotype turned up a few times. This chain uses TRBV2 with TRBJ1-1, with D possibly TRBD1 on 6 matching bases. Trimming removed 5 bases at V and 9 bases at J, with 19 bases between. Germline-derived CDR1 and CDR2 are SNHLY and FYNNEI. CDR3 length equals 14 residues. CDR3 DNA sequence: TGTGCCAGCAGTTCGGGACACAAAATCGACAAAGCTTTCTTT. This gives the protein CASSSGHKIDKAFF.

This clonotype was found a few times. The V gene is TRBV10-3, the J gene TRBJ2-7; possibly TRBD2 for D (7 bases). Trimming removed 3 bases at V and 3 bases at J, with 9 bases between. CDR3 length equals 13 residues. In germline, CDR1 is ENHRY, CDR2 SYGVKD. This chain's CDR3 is CAISEGGVYEQYF. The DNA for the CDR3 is TGTGCCATCAGTGAAGGGGGGGTCTACGAGCAGTACTTC.

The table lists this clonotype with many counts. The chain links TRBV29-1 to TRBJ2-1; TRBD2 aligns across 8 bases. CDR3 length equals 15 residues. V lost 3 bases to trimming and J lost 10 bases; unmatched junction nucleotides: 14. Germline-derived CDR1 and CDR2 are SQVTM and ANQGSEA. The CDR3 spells CSVDVAGLVFYEQFF. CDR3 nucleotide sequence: TGCAGCGTTGATGTAGCGGGATTAGTATTTTACGAGCAGTTCTTC.

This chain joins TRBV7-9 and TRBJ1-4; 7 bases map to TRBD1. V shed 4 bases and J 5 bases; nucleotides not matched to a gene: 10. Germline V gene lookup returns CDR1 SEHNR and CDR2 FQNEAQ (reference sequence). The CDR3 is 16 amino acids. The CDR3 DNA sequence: TGTGCCAGCAGCTACGCCGCCGGGACAGCGAATGAAAAACTGTTTTTT. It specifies CASSYAAGTANEKLFF.

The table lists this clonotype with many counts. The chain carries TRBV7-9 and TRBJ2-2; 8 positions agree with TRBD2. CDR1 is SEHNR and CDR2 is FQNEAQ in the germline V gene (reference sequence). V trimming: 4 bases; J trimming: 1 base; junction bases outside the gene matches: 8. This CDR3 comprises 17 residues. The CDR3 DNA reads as TGTGCCAGCAGCTCAACTTTTAGCGGGATGAACACCGGGGAGCTGTTTTTT. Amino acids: CASSSTFSGMNTGELFF. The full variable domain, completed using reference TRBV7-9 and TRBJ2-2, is DTGVSQNPRHKITKRGQNVTFRCDPISEHNRLYWYRQTLGQGPEFLTYFQNEAQLEKSRLLSDRFSAERPKGSFSTLEIQRTEQGDSAMYLCASSSTFSGMNTGELFFGEGSRLTVL.

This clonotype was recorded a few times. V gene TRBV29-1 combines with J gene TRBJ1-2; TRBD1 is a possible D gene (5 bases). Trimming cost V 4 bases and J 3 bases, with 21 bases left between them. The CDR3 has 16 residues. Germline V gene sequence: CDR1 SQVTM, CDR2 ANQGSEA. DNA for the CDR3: TGCAGCGTTGCGGCTTTCGGCCCAGGGTCCGACTATGGCTACACCTTC. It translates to CSVAAFGPGSDYGYTF.

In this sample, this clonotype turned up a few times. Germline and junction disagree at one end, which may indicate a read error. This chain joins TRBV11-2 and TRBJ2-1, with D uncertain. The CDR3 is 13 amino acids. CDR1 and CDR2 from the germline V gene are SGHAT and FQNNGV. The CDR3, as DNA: TGTGCCAGCAGCCTAGACTCCTACAATGAGCAGTTCTTC. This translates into CASSLDSYNEQFF. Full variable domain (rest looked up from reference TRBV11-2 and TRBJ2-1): EAGVAQSPRYKIIEKRQSVAFWCNPISGHATLYWYQQILGQGPKLLIQFQNNGVVDDSQLPKDRFSAERLKGVDSTLKIQPAKLEDSAVYLCASSLDSYNEQFFGPGTRLTVL.

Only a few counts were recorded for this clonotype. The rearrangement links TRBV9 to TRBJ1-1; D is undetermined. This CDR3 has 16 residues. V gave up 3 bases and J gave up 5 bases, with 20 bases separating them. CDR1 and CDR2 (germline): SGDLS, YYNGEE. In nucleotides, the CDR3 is TGTGCCAGCAGCGCGGTCGAGGCTATGGGATGGACTGAAGCTTTCTTT. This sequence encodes CASSAVEAMGWTEAFF.

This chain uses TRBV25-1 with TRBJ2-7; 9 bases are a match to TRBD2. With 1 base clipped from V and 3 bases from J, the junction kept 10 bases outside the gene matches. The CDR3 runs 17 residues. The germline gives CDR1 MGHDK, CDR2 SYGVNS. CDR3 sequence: CASSEWGLAGASYEQYF. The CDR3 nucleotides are TGTGCCAGCAGTGAATGGGGTTTAGCGGGGGCCAGCTACGAGCAGTACTTC.

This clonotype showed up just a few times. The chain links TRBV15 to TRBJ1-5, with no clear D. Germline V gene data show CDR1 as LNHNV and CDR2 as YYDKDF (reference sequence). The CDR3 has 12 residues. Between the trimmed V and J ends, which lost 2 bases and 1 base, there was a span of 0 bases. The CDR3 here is CATSRSNQPQHF. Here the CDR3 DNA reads TGTGCCACCAGCAGAAGCAATCAGCCCCAGCATTTT.

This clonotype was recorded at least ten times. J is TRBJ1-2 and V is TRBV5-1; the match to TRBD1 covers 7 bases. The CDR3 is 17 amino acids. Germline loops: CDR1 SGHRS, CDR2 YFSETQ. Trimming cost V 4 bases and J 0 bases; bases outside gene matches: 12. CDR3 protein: CASSPQRDSVANYGYTF. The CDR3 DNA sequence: TGCGCCAGCAGCCCACAAAGGGACAGCGTTGCTAACTATGGCTACACCTTC.

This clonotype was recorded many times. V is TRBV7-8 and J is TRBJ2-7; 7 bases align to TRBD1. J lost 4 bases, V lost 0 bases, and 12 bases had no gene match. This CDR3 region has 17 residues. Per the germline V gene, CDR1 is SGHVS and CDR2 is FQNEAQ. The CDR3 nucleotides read TGTGCCAGCAGCTTAGCTTTTTTATACAGGGGTGCGTACGAGCAGTACTTC. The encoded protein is CASSLAFLYRGAYEQYF.

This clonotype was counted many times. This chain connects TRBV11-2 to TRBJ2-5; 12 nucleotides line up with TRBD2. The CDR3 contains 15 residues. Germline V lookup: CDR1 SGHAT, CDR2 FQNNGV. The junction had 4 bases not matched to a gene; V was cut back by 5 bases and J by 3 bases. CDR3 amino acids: CASSKTSGGKETQYF. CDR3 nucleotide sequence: TGTGCCAGCAGCAAGACTAGCGGGGGAAAAGAGACCCAGTACTTC.

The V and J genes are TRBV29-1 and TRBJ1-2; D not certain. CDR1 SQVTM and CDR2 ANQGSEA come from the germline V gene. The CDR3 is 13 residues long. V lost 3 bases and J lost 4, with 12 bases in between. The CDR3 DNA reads TGCAGCGTTGATGTGGGGAATGGCTATGGCTACACCTTC. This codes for CSVDVGNGYGYTF.

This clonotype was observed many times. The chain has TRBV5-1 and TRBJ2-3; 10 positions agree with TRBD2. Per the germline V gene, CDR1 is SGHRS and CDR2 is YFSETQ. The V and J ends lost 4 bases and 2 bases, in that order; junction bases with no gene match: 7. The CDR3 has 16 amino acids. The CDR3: CASSGASGSITDTQYF. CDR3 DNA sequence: TGCGCCAGCAGCGGGGCTAGCGGGAGTATCACAGATACGCAGTATTTT.

As DNA, the CDR3 is TGCAGCGTTGTGGCTTTCGGCCCAGGGTCCGACTATGGCTACACCTTC. Amino acid sequence: CSVVAFGPGSDYGYTF. This chain joins TRBV29-1 and TRBJ1-2, with a weak D call TRBD1 (5 bases). The CDR3 consists of 16 residues. Germline CDR1 SQVTM, CDR2 ANQGSEA. V lost 4 bases and J 3 bases, leaving 21 bases between the germline ends.